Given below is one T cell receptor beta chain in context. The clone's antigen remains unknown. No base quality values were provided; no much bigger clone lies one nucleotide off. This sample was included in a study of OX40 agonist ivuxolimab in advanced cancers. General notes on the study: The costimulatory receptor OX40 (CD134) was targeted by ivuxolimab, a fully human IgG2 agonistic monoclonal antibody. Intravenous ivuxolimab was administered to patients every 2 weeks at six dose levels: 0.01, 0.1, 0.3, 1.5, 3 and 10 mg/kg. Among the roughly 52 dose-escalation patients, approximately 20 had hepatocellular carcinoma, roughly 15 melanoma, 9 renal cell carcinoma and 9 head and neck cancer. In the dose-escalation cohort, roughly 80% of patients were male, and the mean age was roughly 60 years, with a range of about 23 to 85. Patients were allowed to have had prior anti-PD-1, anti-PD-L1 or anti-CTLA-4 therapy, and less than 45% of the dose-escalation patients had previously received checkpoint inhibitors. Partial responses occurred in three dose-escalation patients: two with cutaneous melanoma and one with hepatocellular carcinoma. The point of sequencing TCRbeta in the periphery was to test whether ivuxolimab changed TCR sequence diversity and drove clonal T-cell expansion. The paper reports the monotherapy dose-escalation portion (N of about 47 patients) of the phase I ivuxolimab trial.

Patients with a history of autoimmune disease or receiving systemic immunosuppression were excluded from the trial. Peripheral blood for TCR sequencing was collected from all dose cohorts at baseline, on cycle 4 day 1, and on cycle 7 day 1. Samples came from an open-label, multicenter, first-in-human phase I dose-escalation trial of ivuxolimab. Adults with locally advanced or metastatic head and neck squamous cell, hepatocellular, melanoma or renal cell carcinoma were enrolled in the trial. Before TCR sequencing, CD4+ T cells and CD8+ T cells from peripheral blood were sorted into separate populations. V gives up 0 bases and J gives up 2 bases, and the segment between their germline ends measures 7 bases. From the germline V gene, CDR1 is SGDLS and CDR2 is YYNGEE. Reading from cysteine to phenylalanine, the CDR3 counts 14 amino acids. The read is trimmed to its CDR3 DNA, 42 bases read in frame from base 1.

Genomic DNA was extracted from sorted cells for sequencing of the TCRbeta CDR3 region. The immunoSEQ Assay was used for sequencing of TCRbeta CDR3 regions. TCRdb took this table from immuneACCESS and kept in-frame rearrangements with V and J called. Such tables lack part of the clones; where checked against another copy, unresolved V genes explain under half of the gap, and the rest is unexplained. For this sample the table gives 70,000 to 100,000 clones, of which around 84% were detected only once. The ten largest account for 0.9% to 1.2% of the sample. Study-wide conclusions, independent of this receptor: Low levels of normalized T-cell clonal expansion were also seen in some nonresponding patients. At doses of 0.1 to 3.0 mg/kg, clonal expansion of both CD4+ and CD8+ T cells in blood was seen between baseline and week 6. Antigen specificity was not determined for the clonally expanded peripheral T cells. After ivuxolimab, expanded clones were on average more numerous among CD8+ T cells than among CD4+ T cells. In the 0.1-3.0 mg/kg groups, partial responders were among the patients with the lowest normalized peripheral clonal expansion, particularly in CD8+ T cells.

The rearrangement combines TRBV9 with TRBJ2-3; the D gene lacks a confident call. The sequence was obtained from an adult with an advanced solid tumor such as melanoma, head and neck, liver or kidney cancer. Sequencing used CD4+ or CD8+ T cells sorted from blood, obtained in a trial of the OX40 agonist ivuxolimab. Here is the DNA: TGTGCCAGCAGCGTAGGAGCCCCCACAGATACGCAGTATTTT. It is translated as CASSVGAPTDTQYF.